The 17 T cell receptor beta chains listed next were all sequenced from one sample in a study of OX40 agonist ivuxolimab in advanced cancers. Here immunoSEQ multiplex PCR was the method, and the copy in TCRdb shows in-frame clones only, minus some. Of 60,000 to 85,000 clones listed, 89% are singletons. This sample comprised CD4+ or CD8+ T cells sorted from blood, obtained in a trial of the OX40 agonist ivuxolimab. The origin of the receptors is an adult with an advanced solid tumor such as melanoma, head and neck, liver or kidney cancer.

J is TRBJ2-7 and V is TRBV2; TRBD1 or TRBD2 may be the D gene (5 bases each). Germline V CDR1 and CDR2: SNHLY, FYNNEI. V lost 6 bases and J 1 base, leaving 19 bases between the germline ends. The CDR3 consists of 16 residues. This CDR3 is CASRGLRDRSSYEQYF. As DNA, the CDR3 is TGTGCCAGCAGGGGCCTGAGGGACCGTTCTTCCTACGAGCAGTACTTC.

This clone was observed a handful of times. This chain links TRBV30 with TRBJ1-1; D might be TRBD1 (5 bases). V lost 0 bases to trimming and J lost 5 bases, with 16 bases between them. This CDR3 comprises 15 residues. Germline V gene sequence: CDR1 GTSNPN, CDR2 SVGIG (reference sequence). Here the CDR3 DNA reads TGTGCCTGGAGTGTTAGAGGGGCCCTAGGAACTGAAGCTTTCTTT. Protein product: CAWSVRGALGTEAFF.

The chain couples TRBV4-1 to TRBJ1-1; D is undetermined. CDR1 is MGHRA, CDR2 YSYEKL, per germline. The CDR3 extends over 16 amino acids. Trimming stripped 0 bases from V and 6 bases from J, with 17 bases between. As DNA, the CDR3 is TGCGCCAGCAGCCAAGAGGGCGCAGACCGTGACCCTGAAGCTTTCTTT. Protein product: CASSQEGADRDPEAFF.

This chain links TRBV6-1 with TRBJ1-2; a weak D match, TRBD1 (6 bases). Trimming removed 5 bases at V and 8 bases at J, with 18 bases between. CDR3 length: 14 amino acids. From germline, CDR1 is MNHNS and CDR2 SASEGT. CDR3 DNA: TGTGCCAGCAGTCCATGGGGGGCGGCCGGGGGCTACACCTTC. Encoded protein: CASSPWGAAGGYTF.

This chain links TRBV6-5 with TRBJ1-3; possibly TRBD1 for D (5 bases). The CDR3 contains 13 residues. V lost 3 bases and J 3 bases, leaving 6 bases between the germline ends. Germline lookup yields CDR1 MNHEY and CDR2 SVGAGI. The CDR3 region has the DNA TGTGCCAGCAGTTATGGGGGTGGAAACACCATATATTTT. It yields the protein CASSYGGGNTIYF.

The gene calls are TRBV10-2 and TRBJ2-6; D gene ambiguous. This CDR3 comprises 14 residues. Trimming took off 8 bases at V and 4 bases at J, with 12 bases between the two ends. Germline lookup yields CDR1 WSHSY and CDR2 SAAADI. CDR3 bases: TGCGCCAGCTCGCTAGGGCCCGGGGCCAACGTCCTGACTTTC. Translating it yields CASSLGPGANVLTF.

This rearrangement joins TRBV30 to TRBJ2-1; D gene uncertain. Germline loops: CDR1 GTSNPN, CDR2 SVGIG (reference sequence). The CDR3 contains 15 residues. Trimming removed 0 bases from V and 0 bases from J, with 9 bases in between. The CDR3 DNA reads TGTGCCTGGAGTGTAGGTCGTAGCTCCTACAATGAGCAGTTCTTC. This encodes CAWSVGRSSYNEQFF.

The chain carries TRBV7-2 and TRBJ1-5, with D unclear. The CDR3 sequence is 14 residues long. Germline assignment: CDR1 SGHTA and CDR2 FQGNSA. Deletions cut 1 base from V and 4 bases from J, with 8 bases between. The CDR3 protein is CASSLGVGNQPQHF. The DNA of the CDR3 is TGTGCCAGCAGCTTAGGAGTGGGAAATCAGCCCCAGCATTTT. The variable domain in full, completed from reference TRBV7-2 and TRBJ1-5, reads GAGVSQSPSNKVTEKGKDVELRCDPISGHTALYWYRQSLGQGLEFLIYFQGNSAPDKSGLPSDRFSAERTGGSVSTLTIQRTQQEDSAVYLCASSLGVGNQPQHFGDGTRLSIL.

The CDR3 DNA reads TGTGCCAGCAGCTTGTTCGGGACAGCTAGCAATCAGCCCCAGCATTTT. Translation: CASSLFGTASNQPQHF. The chain uses TRBV5-4 and TRBJ1-5; 7 bases match TRBD1. Germline V gene lookup returns CDR1 SGHNT and CDR2 YYREEE (reference sequence). J lost 0 bases, V lost 1 base, and 4 bases had no gene match. This CDR3 is 16 amino acids long.

This clone was counted only a few times. The chain is built from TRBV6-1 and TRBJ1-5, with TRBD1 matching 7 bases. J gave up 3 bases and V 1 base, and 3 bases lay outside the gene matches. The CDR3 sequence is 15 residues long. CDR1 is MNHNS, CDR2 SASEGT, per germline. DNA for the CDR3: TGTGCCAGCAGTGAAGAAGGGGGCTCCAATCAGCCCCAGCATTTT. It is translated as CASSEEGGSNQPQHF.

The V gene is TRBV30, the J gene TRBJ1-3, with D perhaps matching TRBD1 (6 bases). CDR3 length: 14 residues. The V gene lost 1 base and the J gene lost 2 bases, with 9 bases spanning the gap. Per the germline V gene, CDR1 is GTSNPN and CDR2 is SVGIG (reference sequence). CDR3 protein: CAWSGTGPGNTIYF. The DNA for the CDR3 is TGTGCCTGGAGTGGTACAGGGCCTGGAAACACCATATATTTT.

The chain has TRBV27 and TRBJ1-4; no reliable D call. The CDR3 totals 13 residues. CDR1 and CDR2 (germline): MNHEY, SMNVEV (reference sequence). V dropped 2 bases and J dropped 7 bases, with 8 bases sitting between them. CDR3 loop: CASSLRQSEKLFF. For the CDR3, the DNA is TGTGCCAGCAGTTTAAGGCAGTCTGAAAAACTGTTTTTT.

The chain has TRBV9 and TRBJ2-1; D is possibly TRBD2 (5 bases). V gave up 4 bases and J gave up 5 bases, with 16 bases separating them. This CDR3 spans 15 amino acids. Germline CDR1 reads SGDLS; CDR2 reads YYNGEE. CDR3 loop: CASSPVGWGDNEQFF. The CDR3 bases are TGTGCCAGCAGCCCAGTGGGTTGGGGAGACAATGAGCAGTTCTTC.

The chain employs TRBV29-1 and TRBJ2-2; 8 bases match TRBD1. CDR3 length equals 15 residues. The V gene end was trimmed by 2 bases and the J gene end by 4 bases; junction bases not matched to a gene: 6. Germline CDR1 reads SQVTM; CDR2 reads ANQGSEA. The CDR3 spells CSVEQGAIPTGELFF. CDR3 nucleotide sequence: TGCAGCGTTGAACAGGGGGCGATTCCCACCGGGGAGCTGTTTTTT.

This chain links TRBV13 with TRBJ2-2, with 9 nucleotides matching TRBD2. The CDR3 sequence is 20 residues long. The trim removed 3 bases at V and 3 bases at J, leaving 17 bases unmatched. Looked up from germline, CDR1 is PRHDT and CDR2 is FYEKMQ (reference sequence). DNA for the CDR3: TGTGCCAGCAGCTTGCGTGTTGGTAGCGGGAGAGTAACGGACACCGGGGAGCTGTTTTTT. This translates into CASSLRVGSGRVTDTGELFF.

Points on this clone: This sample includes further DNA sequences coding for the same CDR3. The chain combines TRBV18 with TRBJ2-5; no clear D gene. This CDR3 spans 13 amino acids. Trimming removed 0 bases from V and 4 bases from J, with 6 bases in between. CDR1 and CDR2 (germline): KGHSH, LQKENI. CDR3 DNA sequence: TGTGCCAGCTCACCACCGGCGTTAGAGACCCAGTACTTC. Its protein product is CASSPPALETQYF.

V and J are TRBV5-5 and TRBJ1-1; D remains unclear. V dropped 4 bases and J dropped 1 base, with 8 bases sitting between them. Germline V CDR1 and CDR2: SGHKS, YYEKEE (reference sequence). This CDR3 contains 13 residues. In nucleotides, the CDR3 is TGTGCCAGCAGCCTTGGGGAGAACACTGAAGCTTTCTTT. It translates to CASSLGENTEAFF.